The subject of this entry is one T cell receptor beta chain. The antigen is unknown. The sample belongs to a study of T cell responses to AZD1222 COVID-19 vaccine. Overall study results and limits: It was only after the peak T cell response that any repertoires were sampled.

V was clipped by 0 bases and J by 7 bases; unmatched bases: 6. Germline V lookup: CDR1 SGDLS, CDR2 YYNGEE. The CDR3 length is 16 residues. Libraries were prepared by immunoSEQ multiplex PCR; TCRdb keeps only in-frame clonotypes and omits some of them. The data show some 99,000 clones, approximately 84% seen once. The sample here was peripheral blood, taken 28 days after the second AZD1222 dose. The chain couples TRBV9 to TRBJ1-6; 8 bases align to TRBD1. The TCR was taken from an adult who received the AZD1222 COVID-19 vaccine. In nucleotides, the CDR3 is TGTGCCAGCAGCGTAGCCCCGGACAGGGTGAATTCACCCCTCCACTTT. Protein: CASSVAPDRVNSPLHF. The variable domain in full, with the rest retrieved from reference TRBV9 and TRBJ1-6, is DSGVTQTPKHLITATGQRVTLRCSPRSGDLSVYWYQQSLDQGLQFLIQYYNGEERAKGNILERFSAQQFPDLHSELNLSSLELGDSALYFCASSVAPDRVNSPLHFGNGTRLTVT.